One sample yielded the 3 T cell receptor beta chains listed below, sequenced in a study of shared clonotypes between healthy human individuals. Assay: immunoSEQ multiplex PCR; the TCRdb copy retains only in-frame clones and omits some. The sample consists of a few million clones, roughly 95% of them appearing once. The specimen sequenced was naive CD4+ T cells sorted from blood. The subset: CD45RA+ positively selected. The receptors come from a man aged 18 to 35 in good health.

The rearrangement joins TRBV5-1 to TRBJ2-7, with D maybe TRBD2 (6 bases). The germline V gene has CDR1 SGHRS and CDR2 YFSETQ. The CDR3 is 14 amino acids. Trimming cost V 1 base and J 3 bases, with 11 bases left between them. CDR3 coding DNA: TGCGCCAGCAGCTTGATTAGCGGAAACTACGAGCAGTACTTC. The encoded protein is CASSLISGNYEQYF.

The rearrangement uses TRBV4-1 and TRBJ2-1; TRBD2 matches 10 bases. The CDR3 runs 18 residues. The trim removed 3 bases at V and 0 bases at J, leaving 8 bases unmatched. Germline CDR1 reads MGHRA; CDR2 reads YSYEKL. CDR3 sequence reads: CASSQGTSEIVSYNEQFF. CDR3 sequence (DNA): TGCGCCAGCAGCCAGGGGACTAGCGAGATCGTCTCCTACAATGAGCAGTTCTTC.

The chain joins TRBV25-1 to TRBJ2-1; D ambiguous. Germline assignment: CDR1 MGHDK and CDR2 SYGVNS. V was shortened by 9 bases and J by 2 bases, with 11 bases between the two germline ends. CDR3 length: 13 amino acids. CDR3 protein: CASRMGAYNEQFF. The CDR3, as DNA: TGTGCCAGTAGGATGGGCGCCTACAATGAGCAGTTCTTC.